Described below is a single T cell receptor (beta chain) sequence and its context. Its antigen is unknown. Per-base quality was not reported, and no clone a single base away is much larger than it. Instrument on record: Illumina HiSeq 1500. The public sequencing data were trimmed at Q25 with fastp and processed into clonotypes with MiXCR by TCRdb, which kept only in-frame beta chains. All rows with the same CDR3 protein become a single entry with the most common DNA and genes. The sample table contains about half a million distinct CDR3 sequences; only one count was recorded for about 33% of them. The ten largest clones add up to roughly 15% of the sample. These data belong to a study of T cell repertoires in cytomegalovirus infection (dated by TCRdb to about 2019). Looking at the study overall: Peptide stimulations targeted recently identified HLA-C-restricted CMV epitopes, whose presentation resists viral immunomodulation, together with well-studied HLA-B-restricted epitopes. Donor HLA type was relevant to the analysis, because carriage of CMV infection together with the matching HLA type was indicated by public TCR beta signatures. The research as a whole found: The ex vivo response was dominated by HLA-C-restricted CMV-specific TCR beta clonotypes, which also provided the single most frequent clonotype in two of eight donors. In both this cohort and an independent approximately 370-donor cohort, the cumulative frequency of public TCR beta family members distinguished carriers of CMV infection plus the relevant HLA type.

This sample's treatment or condition label indicates: in vitro stimulation with specific CMV peptide epitopes to enrich CMV-specific T cells. For this chain, trimming is 3 bases at the V end and 0 bases at the J end, and the number of junction bases without a gene match is 1. The germline V gene (reference sequence) provides CDR1 LNHDA and CDR2 SQIVND. From the cysteine up to the phenylalanine, the CDR3 has a length of 15 residues. The CDR3 DNA has 45 bases and is translated from base 1. The sample was cultured PBMCs, taken from culture after CMV antigen stimulation. The TCR was taken from a human donor in good health (CMV status not recorded). Some clones in this sample may be carry-over from other donors' samples. Here the chain combines TRBV19 and TRBJ2-2; the central 7 bases match TRBD1. CDR3 loop: CASSIGTANTGELFF. The nucleotides are TGTGCCAGTAGTATTGGGACAGCGAACACCGGGGAGCTGTTTTTT.